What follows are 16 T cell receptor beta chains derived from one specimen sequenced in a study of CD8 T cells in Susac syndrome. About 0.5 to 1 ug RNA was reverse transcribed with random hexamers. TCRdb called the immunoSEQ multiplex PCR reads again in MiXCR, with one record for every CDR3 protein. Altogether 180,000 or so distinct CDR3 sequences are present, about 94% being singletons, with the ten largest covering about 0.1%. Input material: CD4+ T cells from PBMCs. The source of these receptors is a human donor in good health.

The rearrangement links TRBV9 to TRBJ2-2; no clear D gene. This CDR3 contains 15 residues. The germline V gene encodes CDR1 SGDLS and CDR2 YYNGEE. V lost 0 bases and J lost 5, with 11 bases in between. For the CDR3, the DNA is TGTGCCAGCAGCGTAGAACATGTTCGGACCGGGGAGCTGTTTTTT. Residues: CASSVEHVRTGELFF. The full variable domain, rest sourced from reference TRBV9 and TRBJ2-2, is DSGVTQTPKHLITATGQRVTLRCSPRSGDLSVYWYQQSLDQGLQFLIQYYNGEERAKGNILERFSAQQFPDLHSELNLSSLELGDSALYFCASSVEHVRTGELFFGEGSRLTVL.

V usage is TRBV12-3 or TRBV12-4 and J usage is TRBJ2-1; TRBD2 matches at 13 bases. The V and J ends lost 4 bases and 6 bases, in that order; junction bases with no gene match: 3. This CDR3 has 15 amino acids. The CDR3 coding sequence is TGTGCCAGCAGTTCCCGGACTAGCGGGAGCAATGAGCAGTTCTTC. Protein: CASSSRTSGSNEQFF.

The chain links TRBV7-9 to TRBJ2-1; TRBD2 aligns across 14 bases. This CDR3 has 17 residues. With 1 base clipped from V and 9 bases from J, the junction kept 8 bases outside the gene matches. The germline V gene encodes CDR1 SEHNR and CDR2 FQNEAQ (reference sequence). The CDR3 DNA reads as TGTGCCAGCAGCTTAGGGACGGGGACTAGCGGGAGCGTTGAGCAGTTCTTC. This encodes CASSLGTGTSGSVEQFF.

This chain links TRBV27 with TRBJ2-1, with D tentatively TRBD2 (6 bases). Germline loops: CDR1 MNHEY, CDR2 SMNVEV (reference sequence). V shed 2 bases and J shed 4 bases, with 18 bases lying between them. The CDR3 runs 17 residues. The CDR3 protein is CASSLRPSGQMYNEQFF. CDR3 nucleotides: TGTGCCAGCAGTTTACGTCCGAGCGGGCAGATGTACAATGAGCAGTTCTTC.

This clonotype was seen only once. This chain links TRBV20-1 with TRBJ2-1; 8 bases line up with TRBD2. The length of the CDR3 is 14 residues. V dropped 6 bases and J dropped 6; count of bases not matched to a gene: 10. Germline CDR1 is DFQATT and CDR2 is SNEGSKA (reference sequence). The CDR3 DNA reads TGCAGTGCCCCGCCAGCGGGAGCAGCCAATGAGCAGTTCTTC. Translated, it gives CSAPPAGAANEQFF.

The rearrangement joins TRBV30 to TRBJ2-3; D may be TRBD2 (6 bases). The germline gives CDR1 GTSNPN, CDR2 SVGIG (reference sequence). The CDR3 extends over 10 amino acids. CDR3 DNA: TGTGGGAGCGGGACAGATACGCAGTATTTT. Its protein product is CGSGTDTQYF.

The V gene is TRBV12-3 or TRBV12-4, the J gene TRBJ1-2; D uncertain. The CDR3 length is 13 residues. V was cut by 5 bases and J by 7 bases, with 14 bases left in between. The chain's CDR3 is CASSTGPLGGYTF. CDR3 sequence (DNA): TGTGCCAGCAGTACTGGACCCCTAGGTGGCTACACCTTC.

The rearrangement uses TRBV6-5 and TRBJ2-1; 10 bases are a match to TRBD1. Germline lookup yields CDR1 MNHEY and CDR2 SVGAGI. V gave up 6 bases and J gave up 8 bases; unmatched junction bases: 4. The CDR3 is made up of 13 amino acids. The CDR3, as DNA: TGTGCCAGCAGGGAGACAGGGGGCGATGAGCAGTTCTTC. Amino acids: CASRETGGDEQFF.

The CDR3, as DNA: TGCAGTGCTCCTGAGGCGGGAGCCCAAGAGACCCAGTACTTC. This translates into CSAPEAGAQETQYF. V and J are TRBV20-1 and TRBJ2-5, with 7 bases aligning to TRBD2. This CDR3 has 14 amino acids. With 5 bases clipped from V and 1 base from J, the junction kept 7 bases outside the gene matches. Germline lookup yields CDR1 DFQATT and CDR2 SNEGSKA (reference sequence).

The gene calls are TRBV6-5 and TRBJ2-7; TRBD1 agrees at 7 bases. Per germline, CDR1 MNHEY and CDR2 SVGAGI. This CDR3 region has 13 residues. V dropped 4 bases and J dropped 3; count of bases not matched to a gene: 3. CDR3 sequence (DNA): TGTGCCAGCAGTTCGGGACAGCACTACGAGCAGTACTTC. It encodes CASSSGQHYEQYF.

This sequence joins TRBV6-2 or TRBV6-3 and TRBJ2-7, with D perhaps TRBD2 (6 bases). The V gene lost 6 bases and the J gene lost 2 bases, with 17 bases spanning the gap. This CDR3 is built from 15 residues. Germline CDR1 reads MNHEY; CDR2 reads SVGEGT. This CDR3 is CASRELAAGPYEQYF. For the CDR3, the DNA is TGTGCCAGCAGGGAACTAGCCGCGGGCCCCTACGAGCAGTACTTC.

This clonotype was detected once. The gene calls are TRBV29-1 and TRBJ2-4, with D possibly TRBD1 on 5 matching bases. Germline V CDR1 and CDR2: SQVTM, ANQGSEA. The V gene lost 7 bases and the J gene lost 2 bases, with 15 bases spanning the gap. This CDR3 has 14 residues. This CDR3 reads CSARPTDTKNIQYF. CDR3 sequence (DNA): TGCAGCGCCCGACCGACAGATACCAAAAACATTCAGTACTTC.

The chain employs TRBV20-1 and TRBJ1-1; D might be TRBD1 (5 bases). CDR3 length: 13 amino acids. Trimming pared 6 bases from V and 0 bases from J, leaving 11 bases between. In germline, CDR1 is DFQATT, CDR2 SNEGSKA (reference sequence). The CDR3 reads CSARANMNTEAFF. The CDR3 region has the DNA TGCAGTGCCAGGGCAAACATGAACACTGAAGCTTTCTTT.

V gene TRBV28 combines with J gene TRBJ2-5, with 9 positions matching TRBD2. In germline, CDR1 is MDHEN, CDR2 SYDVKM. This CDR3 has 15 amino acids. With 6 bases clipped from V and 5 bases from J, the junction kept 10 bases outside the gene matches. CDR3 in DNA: TGTGCCAGCAGGGTAGGCAGACTAGCGGCGGAGACCCAGTACTTC. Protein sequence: CASRVGRLAAETQYF.

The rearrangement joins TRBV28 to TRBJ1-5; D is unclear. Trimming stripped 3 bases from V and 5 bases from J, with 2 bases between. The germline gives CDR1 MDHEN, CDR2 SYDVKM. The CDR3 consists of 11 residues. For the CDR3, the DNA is TGTGCCAGCAGTTTGGATCAGCCCCAGCATTTT. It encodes CASSLDQPQHF. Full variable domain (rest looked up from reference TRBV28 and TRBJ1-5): DVKVTQSSRYLVKRTGEKVFLECVQDMDHENMFWYRQDPGLGLRLIYFSYDVKMKEKGDIPEGYSVSREKKERFSLILESASTNQTSMYLCASSLDQPQHFGDGTRLSIL.

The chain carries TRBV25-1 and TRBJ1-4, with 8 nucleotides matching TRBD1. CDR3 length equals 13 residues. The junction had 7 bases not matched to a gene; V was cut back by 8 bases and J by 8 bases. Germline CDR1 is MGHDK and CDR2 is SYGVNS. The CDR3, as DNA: TGTGCCAGCGGCAGGGGGCTCGCGGAAAAACTGTTTTTT. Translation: CASGRGLAEKLFF.